The 9 T cell receptor beta chains in this list originate from one sample, sequenced in a study of identifying expanded T cells in peripheral blood. Some clones are missing from TCRdb's copy, which holds only in-frame ones; the method was immunoSEQ multiplex PCR. This table has more than 50,000 clones, around 86% appearing once. Specimen: blood. The source is a person aged 18 to 70 in good health.

V gene TRBV11-2 combines with J gene TRBJ1-4, with D maybe TRBD1 (6 bases). CDR1 is SGHAT, CDR2 FQNNGV, per germline. This CDR3 has 14 residues. Trimming removed 3 bases at V and 6 bases at J, with 11 bases between. For the CDR3, the DNA is TGTGCCAGCAGCTTTTCCAGGGGACATGAAAAACTGTTTTTT. The encoded protein is CASSFSRGHEKLFF.

The rearrangement joins TRBV6-5 to TRBJ1-1; the D gene is possibly TRBD1 (5 bases). The germline gives CDR1 MNHEY, CDR2 SVGAGI. The germline V and J ends were trimmed by 5 bases and 0 bases, with 13 bases remaining between them. The CDR3 length is 15 residues. The CDR3 nucleotides are TGTGCCAGCAGTGCCAGACAGCACATGAACACTGAAGCTTTCTTT. Translated, it gives CASSARQHMNTEAFF.

This chain connects TRBV27 to TRBJ2-7; no firm D call. This CDR3 region has 15 residues. Germline V gives CDR1 MNHEY, CDR2 SMNVEV (reference sequence). Trimming cost V 4 bases and J 3 bases, with 16 bases left between them. The CDR3 is CASSSPERLYYEQYF. The CDR3 DNA reads as TGTGCCAGCAGTTCCCCGGAGCGCCTCTACTACGAGCAGTACTTC.

The J gene is TRBJ2-3, the V gene TRBV4-2; TRBD2 aligns across 9 bases. Per germline, CDR1 LGHNA and CDR2 YNFKEQ. J gave up 1 base and V 3 bases, and 14 bases lay outside the gene matches. The CDR3 has 19 amino acids. The CDR3 region has the DNA TGTGCCAGCAGCCAGGACGGGACTAGCTCGGGGATCGGCACAGATACGCAGTATTTT. The encoded protein is CASSQDGTSSGIGTDTQYF.

The gene calls are TRBV4-1 and TRBJ2-5; TRBD2 might be the D (6 bases). CDR3 size: 16 residues. Germline V lookup: CDR1 MGHRA, CDR2 YSYEKL. Deletions cut 0 bases from V and 4 bases from J, with 15 bases between. The CDR3 DNA reads as TGCGCCAGCAGCCAAGAAGGCCAGGTCGGGAGAGAGACCCAGTACTTC. This encodes CASSQEGQVGRETQYF.

The chain combines TRBV14 with TRBJ1-1, with D hard to call. V lost 9 bases to trimming and J lost 0 bases, with 11 bases between them. This CDR3 contains 13 residues. CDR1 SGHDN and CDR2 FVKESK come from the germline V gene. The CDR3 DNA reads TGTGCCAGTAGAAATGAGGTGAACACTGAAGCTTTCTTT. The encoded protein is CASRNEVNTEAFF. The whole variable domain, remainder taken from reference TRBV14 and TRBJ1-1, is EAGVTQFPSHSVIEKGQTVTLRCDPISGHDNLYWYRRVMGKEIKFLLHFVKESKQDESGMPNNRFLAERTGGTYSTLKVQPAELEDSGVYFCASRNEVNTEAFFGQGTRLTVV.

This chain joins TRBV6-6 and TRBJ2-7; 7 nucleotides agree with TRBD1. Germline lookup yields CDR1 MNHNY and CDR2 SVGAGI (reference sequence). The length of the CDR3 is 14 residues. V gave up 2 bases and J gave up 7 bases; unmatched junction bases: 8. CDR3 loop: CASSYEGQSHEQYV. For the CDR3, the DNA is TGTGCCAGCAGTTACGAGGGACAGAGTCATGAGCAGTACGTC.

The sample holds a few counts of this clone. This chain uses TRBV9 with TRBJ2-2; 10 nucleotides line up with TRBD2. J was trimmed by 0 bases and V by 5 bases; bases with no gene match: 7. Germline CDR1 reads SGDLS; CDR2 reads YYNGEE. The CDR3 contains 17 residues. CDR3 region: CASRPSGSLANTGELFF. For the CDR3, the DNA is TGTGCCAGCAGACCTAGCGGGAGCCTTGCGAACACCGGGGAGCTGTTTTTT.

This chain uses TRBV28 with TRBJ1-2, with a weak D call TRBD1 (5 bases). Germline CDR1 and CDR2: MDHEN and SYDVKM. With 5 bases removed from V and 7 bases from J, the gap between germline ends came to 8 bases. This CDR3 spans 11 amino acids. The CDR3 loop is CASSTTVGYTF. The CDR3 DNA reads TGTGCCAGCAGTACGACAGTTGGCTACACCTTC.